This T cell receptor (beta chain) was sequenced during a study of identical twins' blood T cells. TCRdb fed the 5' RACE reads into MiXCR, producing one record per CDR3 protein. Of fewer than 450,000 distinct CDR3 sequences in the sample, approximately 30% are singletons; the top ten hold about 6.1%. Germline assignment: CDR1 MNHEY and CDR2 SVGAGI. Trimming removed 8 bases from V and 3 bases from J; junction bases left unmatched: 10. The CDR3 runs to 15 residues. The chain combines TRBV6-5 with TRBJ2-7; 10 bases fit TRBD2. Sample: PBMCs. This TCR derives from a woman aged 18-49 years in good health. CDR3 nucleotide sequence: TGTGCCAGCCGTCCGGTAGCGGGAGGAGTCTACGAGCAGTACTTC. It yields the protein CASRPVAGGVYEQYF.